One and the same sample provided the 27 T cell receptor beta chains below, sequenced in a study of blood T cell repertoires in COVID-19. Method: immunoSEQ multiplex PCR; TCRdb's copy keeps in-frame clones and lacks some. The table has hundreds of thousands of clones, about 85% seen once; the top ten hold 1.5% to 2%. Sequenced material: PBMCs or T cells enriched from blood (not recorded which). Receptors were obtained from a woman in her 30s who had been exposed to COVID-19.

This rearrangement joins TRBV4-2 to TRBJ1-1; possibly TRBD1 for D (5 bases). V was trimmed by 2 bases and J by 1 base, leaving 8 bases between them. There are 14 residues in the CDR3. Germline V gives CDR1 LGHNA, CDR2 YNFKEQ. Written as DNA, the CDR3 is TGTGCCAGCAGCCAAAGGCAGGGGAACACTGAAGCTTTCTTT. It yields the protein CASSQRQGNTEAFF.

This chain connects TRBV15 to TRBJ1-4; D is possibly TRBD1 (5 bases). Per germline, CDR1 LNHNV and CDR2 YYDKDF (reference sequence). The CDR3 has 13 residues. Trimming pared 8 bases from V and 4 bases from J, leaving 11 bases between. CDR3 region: CATLGEDNEKLFF. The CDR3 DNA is TGTGCCACCTTAGGGGAGGATAATGAAAAACTGTTTTTT.

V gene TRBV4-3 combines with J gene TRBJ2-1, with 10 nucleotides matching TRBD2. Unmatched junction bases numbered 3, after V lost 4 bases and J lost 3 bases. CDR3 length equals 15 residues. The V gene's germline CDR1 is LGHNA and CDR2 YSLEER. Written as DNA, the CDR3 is TGCGCCAGCAGCCCCCGACTAGCGGGCTACAATGAGCAGTTCTTC. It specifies CASSPRLAGYNEQFF.

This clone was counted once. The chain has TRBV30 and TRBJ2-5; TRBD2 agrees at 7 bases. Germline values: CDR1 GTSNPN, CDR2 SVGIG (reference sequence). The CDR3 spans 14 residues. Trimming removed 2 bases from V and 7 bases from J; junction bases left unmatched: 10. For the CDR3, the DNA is TGTGCCTGGAGTCCAAGCGGGATGGATGGGACCCAGTACTTC. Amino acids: CAWSPSGMDGTQYF. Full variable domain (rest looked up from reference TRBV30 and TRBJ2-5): SQTIHQWPATLVQPVGSPLSLECTVEGTSNPNLYWYRQAAGRGLQLLFYSVGIGQISSEVPQNLSASRPQDRQFILSSKKLLLSDSGFYLCAWSPSGMDGTQYFGPGTRLLVL.

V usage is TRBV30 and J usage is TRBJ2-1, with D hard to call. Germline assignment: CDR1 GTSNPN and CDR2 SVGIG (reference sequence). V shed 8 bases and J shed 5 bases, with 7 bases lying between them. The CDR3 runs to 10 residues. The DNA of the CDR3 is TGTGCCGGGGTCAACAATGAGCAGTTCTTC. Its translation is CAGVNNEQFF.

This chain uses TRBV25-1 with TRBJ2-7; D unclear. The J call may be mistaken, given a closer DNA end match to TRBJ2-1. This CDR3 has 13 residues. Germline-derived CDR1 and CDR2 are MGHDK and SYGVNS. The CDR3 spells CASSEQDYNEQFF. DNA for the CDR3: TGTGCCAGCAGTGAACAGGATTACAATGAGCAGTTCTTC.

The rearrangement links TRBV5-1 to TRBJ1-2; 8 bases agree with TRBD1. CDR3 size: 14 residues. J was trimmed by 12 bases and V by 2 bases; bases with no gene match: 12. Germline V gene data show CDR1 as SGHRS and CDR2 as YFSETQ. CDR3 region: CASSFLRTGRSHTF. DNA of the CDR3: TGCGCCAGCAGCTTTTTGAGGACAGGGAGGTCGCACACCTTC.

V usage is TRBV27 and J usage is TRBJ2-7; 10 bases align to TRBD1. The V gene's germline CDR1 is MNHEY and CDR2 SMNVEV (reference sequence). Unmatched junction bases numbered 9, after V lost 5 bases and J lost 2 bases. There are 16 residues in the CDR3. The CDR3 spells CASSLISGTGAYEQYF. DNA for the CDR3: TGTGCCAGCAGTCTAATATCCGGGACAGGGGCCTACGAGCAGTACTTC.

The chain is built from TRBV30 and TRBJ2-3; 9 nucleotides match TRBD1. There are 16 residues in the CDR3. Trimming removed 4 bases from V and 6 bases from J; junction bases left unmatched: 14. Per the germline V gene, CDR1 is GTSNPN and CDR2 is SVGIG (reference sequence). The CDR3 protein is CAWTIGTGRAQDTQYF. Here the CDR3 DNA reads TGTGCCTGGACCATCGGGACAGGGAGAGCACAGGATACGCAGTATTTT.

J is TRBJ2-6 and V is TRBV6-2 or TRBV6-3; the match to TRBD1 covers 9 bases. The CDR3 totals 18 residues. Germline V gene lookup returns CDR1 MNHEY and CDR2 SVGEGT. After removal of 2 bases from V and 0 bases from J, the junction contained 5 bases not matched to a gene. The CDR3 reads CASSYETGGGSGANVLTF. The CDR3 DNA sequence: TGTGCCAGCAGTTACGAGACAGGGGGGGGCTCTGGGGCCAACGTCCTGACTTTC.

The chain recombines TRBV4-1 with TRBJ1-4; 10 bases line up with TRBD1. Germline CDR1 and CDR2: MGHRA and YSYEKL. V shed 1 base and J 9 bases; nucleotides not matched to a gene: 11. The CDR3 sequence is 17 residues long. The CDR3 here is CASSQVGSRTGGKKLFF. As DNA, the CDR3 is TGCGCCAGCAGCCAAGTGGGGAGTCGGACAGGGGGTAAAAAACTGTTTTTT.

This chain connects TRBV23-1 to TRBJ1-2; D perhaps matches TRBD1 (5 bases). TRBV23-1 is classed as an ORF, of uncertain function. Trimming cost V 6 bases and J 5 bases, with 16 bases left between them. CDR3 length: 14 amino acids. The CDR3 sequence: CASSREDAGYGYTF. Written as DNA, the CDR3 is TGCGCCAGCAGCCGCGAGGACGCAGGGTATGGCTACACCTTC.

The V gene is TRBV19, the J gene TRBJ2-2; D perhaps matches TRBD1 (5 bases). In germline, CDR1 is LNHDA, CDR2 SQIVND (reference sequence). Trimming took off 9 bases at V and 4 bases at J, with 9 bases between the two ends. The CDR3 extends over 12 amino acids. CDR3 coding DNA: TGTGCCAGCCTCACAGGCACCGGGGAGCTGTTTTTT. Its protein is CASLTGTGELFF.

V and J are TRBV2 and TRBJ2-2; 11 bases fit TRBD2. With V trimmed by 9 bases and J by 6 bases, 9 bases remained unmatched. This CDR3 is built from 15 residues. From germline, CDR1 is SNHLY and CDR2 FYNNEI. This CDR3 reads CASTRVLAGAGELFF. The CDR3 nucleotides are TGTGCCAGTACAAGGGTACTAGCGGGAGCCGGGGAGCTGTTTTTT.

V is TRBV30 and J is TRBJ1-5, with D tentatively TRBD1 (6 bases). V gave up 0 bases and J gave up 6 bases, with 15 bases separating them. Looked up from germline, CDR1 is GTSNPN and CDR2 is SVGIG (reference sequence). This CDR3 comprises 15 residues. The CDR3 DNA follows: TGTGCCTGGAGTGTAAGAATGGGGGCTGGTCAGCCCCAGCATTTT. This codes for CAWSVRMGAGQPQHF.

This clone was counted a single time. The CDR3 loop is CASSPTAQGASGYTF. The CDR3 coding sequence is TGTGCCAGCAGTCCTACGGCACAGGGGGCATCTGGCTACACCTTC. The J gene is TRBJ1-2, the V gene TRBV6-5, with 9 bases aligning to TRBD1. The CDR3 is 15 residues long. The V gene end was trimmed by 5 bases and the J gene end by 7 bases; junction bases not matched to a gene: 11. The germline gives CDR1 MNHEY, CDR2 SVGAGI.

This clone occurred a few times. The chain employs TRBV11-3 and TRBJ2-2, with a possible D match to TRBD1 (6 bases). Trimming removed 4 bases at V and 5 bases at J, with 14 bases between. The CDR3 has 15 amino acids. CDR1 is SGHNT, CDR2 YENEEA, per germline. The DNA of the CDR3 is TGTGCCAGCAGCTCCGCCTCCGACAGGACCGGGGAGCTGTTTTTT. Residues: CASSSASDRTGELFF.

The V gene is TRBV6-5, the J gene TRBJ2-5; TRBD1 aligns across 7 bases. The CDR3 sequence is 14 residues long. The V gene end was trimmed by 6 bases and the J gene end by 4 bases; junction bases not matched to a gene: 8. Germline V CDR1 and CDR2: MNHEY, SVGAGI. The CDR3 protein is CASRGTGVVETQYF. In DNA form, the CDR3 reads TGTGCCAGCAGGGGAACAGGGGTGGTAGAGACCCAGTACTTC.

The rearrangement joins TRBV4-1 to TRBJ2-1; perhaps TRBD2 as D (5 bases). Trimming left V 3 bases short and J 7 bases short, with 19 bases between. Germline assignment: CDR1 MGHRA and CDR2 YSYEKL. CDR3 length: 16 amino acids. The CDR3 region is CASSQDPTGIGNEQFF. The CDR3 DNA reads TGCGCCAGCAGCCAGGATCCGACGGGAATAGGGAATGAGCAGTTCTTC.

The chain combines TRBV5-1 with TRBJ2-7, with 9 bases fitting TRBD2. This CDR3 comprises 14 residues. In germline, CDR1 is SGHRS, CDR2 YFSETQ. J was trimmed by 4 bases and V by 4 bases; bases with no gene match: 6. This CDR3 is CASSPAGGNYEQYF. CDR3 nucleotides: TGCGCCAGCAGCCCGGCGGGAGGGAATTACGAGCAGTACTTC. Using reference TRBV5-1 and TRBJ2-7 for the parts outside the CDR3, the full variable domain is KAGVTQTPRYLIKTRGQQVTLSCSPISGHRSVSWYQQTPGQGLQFLFEYFSETQRNKGNFPGRFSGRQFSNSRSEMNVSTLELGDSALYLCASSPAGGNYEQYFGPGTRLTVT.

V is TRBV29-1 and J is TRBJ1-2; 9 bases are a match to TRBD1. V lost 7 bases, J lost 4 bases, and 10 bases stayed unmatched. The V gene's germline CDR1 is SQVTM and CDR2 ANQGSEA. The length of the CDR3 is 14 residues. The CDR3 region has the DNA TGCAGCGCTTTAAAACAGGGGGCCGGCTATGGCTACACCTTC. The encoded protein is CSALKQGAGYGYTF.

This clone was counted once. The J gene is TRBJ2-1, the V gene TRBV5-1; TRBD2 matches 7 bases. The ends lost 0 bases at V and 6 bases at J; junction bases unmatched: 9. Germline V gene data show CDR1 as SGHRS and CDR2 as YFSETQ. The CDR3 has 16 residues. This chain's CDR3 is CASSLVSSGNFNEQFF. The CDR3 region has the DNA TGCGCCAGCAGCTTGGTGTCTAGCGGTAATTTCAATGAGCAGTTCTTC.

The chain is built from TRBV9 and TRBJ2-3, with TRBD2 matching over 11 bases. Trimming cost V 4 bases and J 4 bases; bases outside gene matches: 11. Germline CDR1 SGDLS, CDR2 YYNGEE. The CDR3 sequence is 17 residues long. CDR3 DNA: TGTGCCAGCAGCCTAGCTCCCGGGGGACTAGCGGCAGATACGCAGTATTTT. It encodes CASSLAPGGLAADTQYF.

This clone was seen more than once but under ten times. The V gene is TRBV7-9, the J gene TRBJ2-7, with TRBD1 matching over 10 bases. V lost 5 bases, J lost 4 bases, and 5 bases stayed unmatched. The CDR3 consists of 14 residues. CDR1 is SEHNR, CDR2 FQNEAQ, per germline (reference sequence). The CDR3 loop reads CASSRQGAAYEQYF. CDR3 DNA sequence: TGTGCCAGCAGCCGACAGGGGGCCGCTTACGAGCAGTACTTC.

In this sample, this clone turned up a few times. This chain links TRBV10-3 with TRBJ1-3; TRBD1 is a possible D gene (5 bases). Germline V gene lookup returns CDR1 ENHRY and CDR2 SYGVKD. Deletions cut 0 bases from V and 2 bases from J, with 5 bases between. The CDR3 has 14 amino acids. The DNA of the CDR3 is TGTGCCATCAGTGAGTCACAGGCTGGAAACACCATATATTTT. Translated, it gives CAISESQAGNTIYF.

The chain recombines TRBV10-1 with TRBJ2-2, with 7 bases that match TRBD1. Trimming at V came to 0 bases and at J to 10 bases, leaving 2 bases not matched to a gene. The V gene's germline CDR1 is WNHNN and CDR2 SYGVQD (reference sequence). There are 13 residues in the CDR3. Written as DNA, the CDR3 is TGCGCCAGCAGTGAGTCGAGGGGGCCGGAGCTGTTTTTT. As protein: CASSESRGPELFF.

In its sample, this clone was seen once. CDR3: CASRTDRDVLQPQHF. The CDR3, as DNA: TGTGCCAGTAGAACGGACAGGGATGTTCTTCAGCCCCAGCATTTT. The chain links TRBV19 to TRBJ1-5; 8 bases align to TRBD1. J gave up 6 bases and V 6 bases, and 10 bases lay outside the gene matches. Germline V gives CDR1 LNHDA, CDR2 SQIVND (reference sequence). CDR3 length equals 15 residues.